This TCR beta chain was captured by sequencing in a study of preoperative IRX-2 immunotherapy in early breast cancer. Trimming removed 5 bases from V and 2 bases from J, with 16 bases in between. This CDR3 comprises 16 residues. In germline, CDR1 is LNHDA, CDR2 SQIVND (reference sequence). The treatment is: preoperative locoregional IRX-2 cytokine immunotherapy. Patients received preoperative, locoregional IRX-2 cytokine immunotherapy in a phase Ib study. The protocol was immunoSEQ multiplex PCR, while the TCRdb copy is restricted to in-frame clones and leaves out a portion. The sample shows 20,000 to 25,000 clones, 80% to 90% of them seen only once.

The material was tumor tissue, obtained after IRX-2 immunotherapy. V is TRBV19 and J is TRBJ2-1; D gene uncertain. The clonotype was recovered from a human donor with breast cancer. The CDR3 DNA follows: TGTGCCAGTAGTCCCGCCGACCTTACAACCTACAATGAGCAGTTCTTC. Its protein is CASSPADLTTYNEQFF.